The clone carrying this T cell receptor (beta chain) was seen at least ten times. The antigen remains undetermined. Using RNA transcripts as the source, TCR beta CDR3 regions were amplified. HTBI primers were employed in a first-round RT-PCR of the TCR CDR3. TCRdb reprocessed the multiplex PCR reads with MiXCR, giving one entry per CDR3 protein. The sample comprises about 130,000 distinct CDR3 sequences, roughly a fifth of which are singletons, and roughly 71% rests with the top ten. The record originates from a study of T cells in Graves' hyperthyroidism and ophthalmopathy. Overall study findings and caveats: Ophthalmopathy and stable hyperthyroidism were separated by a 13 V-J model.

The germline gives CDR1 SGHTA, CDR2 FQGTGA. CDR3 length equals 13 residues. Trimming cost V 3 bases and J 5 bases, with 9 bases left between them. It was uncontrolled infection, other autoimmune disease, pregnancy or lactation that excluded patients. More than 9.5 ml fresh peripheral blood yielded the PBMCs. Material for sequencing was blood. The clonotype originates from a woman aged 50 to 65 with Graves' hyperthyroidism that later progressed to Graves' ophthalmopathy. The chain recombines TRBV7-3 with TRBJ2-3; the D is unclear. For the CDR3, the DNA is TGTGCCAGCAGCTTCGGAGAAGGAGATACGCAGTATTTT. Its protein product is CASSFGEGDTQYF.